This TCR beta chain was sequenced during a study of T-cell memory formation after mild COVID-19. Study-wide points: Contracting CD4+ clones lay largely in CM and EM, with CD8+ ones residing in EMRA.

TCRdb re-called the 5' RACE reads with MiXCR, one entry per CDR3 protein. Altogether about 560,000 distinct CDR3 sequences are present, about a sixth being singletons, with the ten largest covering approximately 12%. This clonotype has only a few counts. The antigen remains unidentified. V shed 6 bases and J 4 bases; nucleotides not matched to a gene: 9. Germline V gives CDR1 KGHDR, CDR2 SFDVKD. This CDR3 spans 16 amino acids. The rearrangement joins TRBV24-1 to TRBJ2-1, with 9 nucleotides matching TRBD2. Sequenced input: PBMCs or a T cell subset sorted from them (not recorded which). This TCR was sampled from an adult woman who had mild COVID-19 (a few samples of this study predate the infection). Cell type and time point are not known. CDR3 nucleotides: TGTGCCACCAGTAAACAGAGCGGGAGGTCATACAATGAGCAGTTCTTC. Protein product: CATSKQSGRSYNEQFF.